The clone carrying this T cell receptor (beta chain) has just a few counts. The sample originates from a study of T cells in Graves' hyperthyroidism and ophthalmopathy. The V gene end was trimmed by 4 bases and the J gene end by 5 bases; junction bases not matched to a gene: 5. Germline CDR1 is PRHDT and CDR2 is FYEKMQ (reference sequence). The CDR3 contains 15 residues. There were TCR beta CDR3 regions amplified from RNA transcripts. Researchers ran a first-round RT-PCR on the TCR CDR3 using the HTBI primer set. TCRdb ran MiXCR on the multiplex PCR reads and lists one entry per CDR3 protein. The top ten hold under 30% of the sample, which has around 300,000 distinct CDR3 sequences, 11% to 15% seen once. Patients aged 18 to 65 had newly diagnosed hyperthyroidism of under 2 months' duration. Each diagnosis drew on symptoms, thyroxine, TRAb, thyroid ultrasound and orbital computed tomography findings. It was 8 to 10 ml of fresh peripheral blood that supplied the PBMCs.

The chain couples TRBV13 to TRBJ2-4; 10 nucleotides align to TRBD2. The receptor was derived from a woman in her thirties with Graves' hyperthyroidism. The sequenced sample consisted of blood. The CDR3 region is CASSSEGLAENIQYF. The CDR3 DNA follows: TGTGCCAGCAGCTCCGAAGGACTAGCGGAAAACATTCAGTACTTC.